The 20 T cell receptor beta chains presented below share a single source sample, sequenced in a study of shared clonotypes between healthy human individuals. Libraries were prepared by immunoSEQ multiplex PCR; TCRdb keeps only in-frame clonotypes and omits some of them. The table has about 490,000 clones, around 78% seen once. The specimen sequenced was PBMCs. Receptors were obtained from a woman in her 40s in good health. Some clones in this sample may be carry-over from other donors' samples.

On this clone itself: A read error may account for a junction end that differs from germline. The rearrangement links TRBV5-4 to TRBJ1-4; D not resolved. Germline-derived CDR1 and CDR2 are SGHNT and YYREEE (reference sequence). This CDR3 comprises 13 residues. For the CDR3, the DNA is TGTGCCAGCAGCTTGGATCGGGTTGAAAAACTGCTTTTT. It yields the protein CASSLDRVEKLLF.

V usage is TRBV18 and J usage is TRBJ2-6; 7 nucleotides line up with TRBD1. V gave up 3 bases and J gave up 0 bases; unmatched junction bases: 8. Germline V gene data show CDR1 as KGHSH and CDR2 as LQKENI. There are 18 residues in the CDR3. The CDR3 here is CASSPLDRLNSGANVLTF. CDR3 DNA sequence: TGTGCCAGCTCACCTTTGGACAGGTTGAACTCTGGGGCCAACGTCCTGACTTTC.

The rearrangement links TRBV6-1 to TRBJ1-5; tentative D call: TRBD1 (5 bases). The CDR3 sequence is 15 residues long. Germline V gene sequence: CDR1 MNHNS, CDR2 SASEGT. Trimming removed 4 bases at V and 0 bases at J, with 10 bases between. CDR3 DNA: TGTGCCAGCAGTGGGGGACCTAATAGCAATCAGCCCCAGCATTTT. Protein sequence: CASSGGPNSNQPQHF.

The chain recombines TRBV6-1 with TRBJ2-7; weak D call: TRBD1 (6 bases). CDR1 MNHNS and CDR2 SASEGT come from the germline V gene. The V end lost 5 bases, the J end lost 6 bases, and 11 bases lay between the germline ends. The CDR3 length is 12 residues. The CDR3 loop is CASSSQGTEQYF. The CDR3 DNA is TGTGCCAGCAGTTCACAGGGCACCGAGCAGTACTTC.

This rearrangement joins TRBV30 to TRBJ2-1; D possibly corresponds to TRBD1 (5 bases). The CDR3 spans 13 residues. V dropped 2 bases and J dropped 7 bases, with 12 bases sitting between them. The germline gives CDR1 GTSNPN, CDR2 SVGIG (reference sequence). The CDR3 sequence: CAWSSGLGNEQFF. CDR3 sequence (DNA): TGTGCCTGGAGTTCAGGGTTGGGGAATGAGCAGTTCTTC.

This clone was detected only a few times. The chain's CDR3 is CASSQLDGTHTQYF. The CDR3 nucleotides are TGTGCCAGCAGCCAACTGGACGGTACTCATACGCAGTATTTT. The chain links TRBV4-2 to TRBJ2-3; D call uncertain. Germline values: CDR1 LGHNA, CDR2 YNFKEQ. The CDR3 has 14 amino acids. Trimming took 2 bases from V and 7 from J, leaving 13 bases between them.

This clone has only a few counts. Other DNA sequences in this specimen translate into the identical CDR3. J is TRBJ2-5 and V is TRBV30; TRBD2 matches at 8 bases. Germline CDR1 is GTSNPN and CDR2 is SVGIG (reference sequence). The J segment lost 4 bases and the V segment lost 5 bases, leaving 6 bases of the junction unmatched. This CDR3 is built from 13 residues. CDR3 DNA: TGTGCCTGGGGCCTGGCGGGAGGAGAGACCCAGTACTTC. Translated: CAWGLAGGETQYF.

The V gene is TRBV9, the J gene TRBJ2-5; D gene unclear. Deletions cut 2 bases from V and 4 bases from J, with 9 bases between. CDR1 and CDR2 (germline): SGDLS, YYNGEE. This CDR3 is 13 amino acids long. CDR3 in amino acids: CASSVIVGETQYF. CDR3 bases: TGTGCCAGCAGCGTGATAGTCGGAGAGACCCAGTACTTC.

Worth noting for this clone: Mismatch with germline at one junction end may stem from a read error. V is TRBV5-1 and J is TRBJ1-3, with 7 bases identical to TRBD1. Germline V CDR1 and CDR2: SGHRS, YFSETQ. The CDR3 length is 15 residues. The CDR3 nucleotides are TGCGCCAGCAGATTGGGACAGACGCTCGGAAACACCATATATTTT. Its translation: CASRLGQTLGNTIYF.

This chain joins TRBV27 and TRBJ2-5; 10 bases fit TRBD1. Germline assignment: CDR1 MNHEY and CDR2 SMNVEV (reference sequence). V shed 5 bases and J 6 bases; nucleotides not matched to a gene: 9. The CDR3 consists of 15 residues. The CDR3 loop reads CASSLSRDRGQTQYF. The CDR3 DNA reads TGTGCCAGCAGTCTCTCTAGGGACAGGGGTCAGACCCAGTACTTC.

This clone was recorded a few times. The rearrangement uses TRBV5-6 and TRBJ2-7; 8 bases align to TRBD2. The CDR3 length is 16 residues. Germline lookup yields CDR1 SGHDT and CDR2 YYEEEE. V gave up 4 bases and J gave up 3 bases; unmatched junction bases: 12. CDR3 sequence reads: CASSLMTSGSFYEQYF. CDR3 nucleotide sequence: TGTGCCAGCAGCCTGATGACAAGCGGGAGCTTCTACGAGCAGTACTTC.

The genes are TRBV7-2 and TRBJ1-1; the D is unclear. This CDR3 contains 13 residues. Per the germline V gene, CDR1 is SGHTA and CDR2 is FQGNSA. Trimming left V 4 bases short and J 5 bases short, with 11 bases between. The CDR3 DNA reads as TGTGCCAGCAGCTCAAAGGGTGAAACTGAAGCTTTCTTT. This gives the protein CASSSKGETEAFF.

The chain joins TRBV7-9 to TRBJ1-2, with 9 bases lining up with TRBD1. The junction had 2 bases not matched to a gene; V was cut back by 1 base and J by 8 bases. Germline CDR1 is SEHNR and CDR2 is FQNEAQ (reference sequence). This CDR3 contains 13 residues. CDR3 loop: CASSLGTGAGYTF. CDR3 DNA: TGTGCCAGCAGCTTAGGGACAGGGGCCGGCTACACCTTC.

The chain uses TRBV5-1 and TRBJ1-1, with 7 bases matching TRBD1. V was clipped by 3 bases and J by 0 bases; unmatched bases: 5. The CDR3 is 15 residues long. The germline V gene has CDR1 SGHRS and CDR2 YFSETQ. The CDR3 nucleotides are TGCGCCAGCAGCTCCAGCAGGGGGATGAACACTGAAGCTTTCTTT. Translated, it gives CASSSSRGMNTEAFF.

CDR3 DNA sequence: TGTGCCTGGAGTGTAGACAGGGCCCACAATGAGCAGTTCTTC. This gives the protein CAWSVDRAHNEQFF. The V call is TRBV30, the J call TRBJ2-1, with 7 bases matching TRBD1. The J segment lost 5 bases and the V segment lost 0 bases, leaving 4 bases of the junction unmatched. The CDR3 sequence is 14 residues long. CDR1 and CDR2 from the germline V gene are GTSNPN and SVGIG (reference sequence).

The rearrangement joins TRBV29-1 to TRBJ1-1, with D unresolved. This CDR3 region has 11 residues. The V end was cut by 5 bases, the J end by 0 bases, with 4 bases between. Germline loops: CDR1 SQVTM, CDR2 ANQGSEA. In DNA, the CDR3 is TGCAGCGTTTTAGTGAACACTGAAGCTTTCTTT. Protein sequence: CSVLVNTEAFF.

The chain joins TRBV4-2 to TRBJ2-1; D remains unclear. Germline values: CDR1 LGHNA, CDR2 YNFKEQ. The CDR3 consists of 19 residues. V lost 0 bases to trimming and J lost 0 bases, with 18 bases between them. CDR3 region: CASSQDPRALSSSYNEQFF. The CDR3 bases are TGTGCCAGCAGCCAAGATCCCCGGGCGCTATCGAGCTCCTACAATGAGCAGTTCTTC.

V and J are TRBV11-3 and TRBJ2-1; maybe TRBD1 (6 bases). Trimming took off 1 base at V and 7 bases at J, with 11 bases between the two ends. This CDR3 comprises 14 residues. Looked up from germline, CDR1 is SGHNT and CDR2 is YENEEA. DNA for the CDR3: TGTGCCAGCAGCTTAGGGCAGGGGTTTAATGAGCAGTTCTTC. This translates into CASSLGQGFNEQFF.

This clone was seen a single time. The chain uses TRBV4-3 and TRBJ2-5; the D gene is possibly TRBD2 (6 bases). Germline assignment: CDR1 LGHNA and CDR2 YSLEER. This CDR3 has 16 residues. V lost 2 bases, J lost 5 bases, and 18 bases lay in between. For the CDR3, the DNA is TGCGCCAGCAGCCAAAACATTAACCGGGGAGGTGAGACCCAGTACTTC. Its protein product is CASSQNINRGGETQYF.

This clone was found a few times. The rearrangement joins TRBV5-6 to TRBJ2-1, with unresolved D. V was trimmed by 3 bases and J by 0 bases, leaving 7 bases between them. The germline V gene has CDR1 SGHDT and CDR2 YYEEEE. The CDR3 covers 14 residues. The CDR3 DNA sequence: TGTGCCAGCAGCTGGATGAGCTCCTACAATGAGCAGTTCTTC. This translates into CASSWMSSYNEQFF.